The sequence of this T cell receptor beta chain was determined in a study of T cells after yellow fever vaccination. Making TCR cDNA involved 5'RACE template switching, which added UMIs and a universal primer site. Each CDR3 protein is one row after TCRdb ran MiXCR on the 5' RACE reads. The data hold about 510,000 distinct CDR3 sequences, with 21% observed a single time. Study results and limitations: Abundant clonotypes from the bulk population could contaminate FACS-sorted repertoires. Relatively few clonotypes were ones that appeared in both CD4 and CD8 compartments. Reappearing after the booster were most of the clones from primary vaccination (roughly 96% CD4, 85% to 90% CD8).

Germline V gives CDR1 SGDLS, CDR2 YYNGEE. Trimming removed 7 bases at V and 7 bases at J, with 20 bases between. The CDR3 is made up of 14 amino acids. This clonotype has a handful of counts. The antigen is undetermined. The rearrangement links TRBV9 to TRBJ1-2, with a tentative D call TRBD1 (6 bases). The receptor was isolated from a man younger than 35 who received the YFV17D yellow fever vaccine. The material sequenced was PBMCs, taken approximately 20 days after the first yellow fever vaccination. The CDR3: CASARSGGSGGYTF. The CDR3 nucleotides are TGTGCCAGCGCCCGGTCGGGGGGCTCTGGTGGCTACACCTTC.